The T cell receptor beta chain under discussion was sequenced for a study of siplizumab effects on memory and regulatory T cells. As for this clone: Its antigen is currently unknown.

Method: immunoSEQ multiplex PCR; TCRdb's copy keeps in-frame clones and lacks some. The table has 45,000 to 60,000 clones, over 75% seen once; the top ten hold around 0.3%. The V gene's germline CDR1 is MGHRA and CDR2 YSYEKL. With 4 bases removed from V and 2 bases from J, the gap between germline ends came to 14 bases. The CDR3 runs to 15 residues. Study results and limitations: Some alloreactive sequences were traceable to unstimulated CD4+ memory cells, and siplizumab significantly reduced them. Greater diversity than memory cells seemed evident in naive T cells, which also appeared to be major alloresponse contributors. Unstimulated subsets contained matches for only a minor fraction of alloreactive clones.

The sample comprised naive CD8+ T cells sorted from blood. The receptor was isolated from a human donor in good health. The gene calls are TRBV4-1 and TRBJ1-1; TRBD1 is a possible D gene (5 bases). The CDR3 sequence is CASSPLMTANTEAFF. In nucleotides, the CDR3 is TGCGCCAGCAGCCCCCTTATGACAGCCAACACTGAAGCTTTCTTT.